Below, 20 T cell receptor beta chains from the same sample are listed, as sequenced in a study of T cell responses to AZD1222 COVID-19 vaccine. Clones were sequenced by immunoSEQ multiplex PCR, and TCRdb holds only the in-frame ones, with some missing. The sample shows fewer than 200,000 clones, about 90% of them seen only once. The sequences come from peripheral blood, collected on day 0 of MenACWY control vaccination. These receptor sequences come from an adult in good health.

The chain uses TRBV2 and TRBJ1-5; D is ambiguous. From germline, CDR1 is SNHLY and CDR2 FYNNEI. V lost 7 bases, J lost 9 bases, and 10 bases lay in between. The CDR3 has 11 amino acids. In DNA, the CDR3 is TGTGCCAGCACCCATATCACGCCCCAGCATTTT. This gives the protein CASTHITPQHF.

J is TRBJ2-7 and V is TRBV7-2; 8 positions match TRBD1. In germline, CDR1 is SGHTA, CDR2 FQGNSA. The CDR3 runs 15 residues. V gave up 5 bases and J gave up 4 bases; unmatched junction bases: 10. The CDR3 here is CASSPRTGIIYEQYF. The CDR3 DNA reads TGTGCCAGCAGCCCCAGGACAGGGATAATATACGAGCAGTACTTC. The full variable domain, completed using reference TRBV7-2 and TRBJ2-7, is GAGVSQSPSNKVTEKGKDVELRCDPISGHTALYWYRQSLGQGLEFLIYFQGNSAPDKSGLPSDRFSAERTGGSVSTLTIQRTQQEDSAVYLCASSPRTGIIYEQYFGPGTRLTVT.

The chain carries TRBV19 and TRBJ1-5; TRBD1 matches 11 bases. This CDR3 has 17 residues. Germline V gene lookup returns CDR1 LNHDA and CDR2 SQIVND (reference sequence). After removal of 5 bases from V and 0 bases from J, the junction contained 6 bases not matched to a gene. The DNA for the CDR3 is TGTGCCAGTAGTCCAGGGACAGGGGGGTCTAGCAATCAGCCCCAGCATTTT. This encodes CASSPGTGGSSNQPQHF. Looking up the rest from reference TRBV19 and TRBJ1-5 gives the full variable domain: DGGITQSPKYLFRKEGQNVTLSCEQNLNHDAMYWYRQDPGQGLRLIYYSQIVNDFQKGDIAEGYSVSREKKESFPLTVTSAQKNPTAFYLCASSPGTGGSSNQPQHFGDGTRLSIL.

This clone was found once. The gene calls are TRBV6-2 or TRBV6-3 and TRBJ2-2, with TRBD2 identical over 12 bases. Germline values: CDR1 MNHEY, CDR2 SVGEGT. V was pared by 6 bases and J by 7 bases, with 15 bases of the junction left unmatched. The CDR3 sequence is 18 residues long. As DNA, the CDR3 is TGTGCCAGCAGCCCCCGAGGACTAGCGGGAACCGGAATCGGGGAGCTGTTTTTT. Translating it yields CASSPRGLAGTGIGELFF.

J is TRBJ2-2 and V is TRBV7-2, with unresolved D. Trimming cost V 4 bases and J 3 bases, with 9 bases left between them. Germline V CDR1 and CDR2: SGHTA, FQGNSA. The CDR3 runs to 14 residues. CDR3 nucleotides: TGTGCCAGCAGCTCCAAAAGGGACACCGGGGAGCTGTTTTTT. Translation gives CASSSKRDTGELFF. Complete variable domain (other parts from reference TRBV7-2 and TRBJ2-2): GAGVSQSPSNKVTEKGKDVELRCDPISGHTALYWYRQSLGQGLEFLIYFQGNSAPDKSGLPSDRFSAERTGGSVSTLTIQRTQQEDSAVYLCASSSKRDTGELFFGEGSRLTVL.

The V and J genes are TRBV4-3 and TRBJ1-2; 8 nucleotides line up with TRBD1. Per the germline V gene, CDR1 is LGHNA and CDR2 is YSLEER. The CDR3 runs to 16 residues. With V trimmed by 0 bases and J by 4 bases, 7 bases remained unmatched. The CDR3 loop is CASSQDAGRGLYGYTF. The DNA of the CDR3 is TGCGCCAGCAGCCAAGATGCGGGCAGGGGGCTCTATGGCTACACCTTC.

The CDR3 sequence: CASSLADTQRTDTQYF. The CDR3 DNA reads as TGCGCCAGCAGCTTGGCCGATACCCAAAGGACAGATACGCAGTATTTT. The chain has TRBV5-1 and TRBJ2-3; no clear D gene. Trimming left V 0 bases short and J 3 bases short, with 14 bases between. CDR1 and CDR2 from the germline V gene are SGHRS and YFSETQ. The CDR3 has 16 residues.

The chain couples TRBV15 to TRBJ2-7; D ambiguous. This CDR3 spans 14 amino acids. Trimming stripped 1 base from V and 2 bases from J, with 9 bases between. The germline V gene encodes CDR1 LNHNV and CDR2 YYDKDF (reference sequence). This CDR3 is CATSRVGGTYEQYF. The CDR3 DNA is TGTGCCACCAGCAGAGTGGGCGGTACCTACGAGCAGTACTTC.

The chain couples TRBV5-1 to TRBJ2-2, with D maybe TRBD2 (5 bases). Trimming shortened V by 4 bases and J by 1 base, and 5 bases separated the two germline ends. The CDR3 sequence is 13 residues long. Germline loops: CDR1 SGHRS, CDR2 YFSETQ. This chain's CDR3 is CASSRENTGELFF. The CDR3 nucleotides read TGCGCCAGCAGCCGGGAGAACACCGGGGAGCTGTTTTTT.

The chain has TRBV25-1 and TRBJ1-3; D might be TRBD1 (5 bases). The CDR3 runs to 16 residues. CDR1 and CDR2 (germline): MGHDK, SYGVNS. Trimming removed 1 base at V and 0 bases at J, with 10 bases between. CDR3 residues: CASSELQGNSGNTIYF. The CDR3, as DNA: TGTGCCAGCAGTGAATTGCAGGGAAACTCTGGAAACACCATATATTTT.

This clone was counted a single time. The chain carries TRBV19 and TRBJ1-4; 9 bases are shared with TRBD1. V trimming: 6 bases; J trimming: 7 bases; junction bases outside the gene matches: 12. Germline-derived CDR1 and CDR2 are LNHDA and SQIVND (reference sequence). The CDR3 runs to 16 residues. The CDR3 sequence is CASSPSRGQGGEKLFF. CDR3 DNA: TGTGCCAGTAGCCCCTCCAGGGGACAGGGAGGTGAAAAACTGTTTTTT.

This chain joins TRBV6-1 and TRBJ2-7; D unclear. The CDR3 spans 13 residues. Trimming stripped 0 bases from V and 9 bases from J, with 12 bases between. Per the germline V gene, CDR1 is MNHNS and CDR2 is SASEGT. The CDR3 DNA sequence: TGTGCCAGCAGTGAAGCCCAGCACCGCGTGCAGTACTTC. Its translation: CASSEAQHRVQYF.

This rearrangement joins TRBV19 to TRBJ1-1, with 9 bases matching TRBD1. J was trimmed by 4 bases and V by 5 bases; bases with no gene match: 8. The CDR3 totals 15 residues. Germline loops: CDR1 LNHDA, CDR2 SQIVND (reference sequence). CDR3 in DNA: TGTGCCAGTAGTCTCCCACAGGGGGCGGGCACTGAAGCTTTCTTT. Translated, it gives CASSLPQGAGTEAFF.

The chain is built from TRBV6-5 and TRBJ2-1; D may be TRBD1 (6 bases). Trimming left V 4 bases short and J 10 bases short, with 14 bases between. The CDR3 totals 13 residues. In germline, CDR1 is MNHEY, CDR2 SVGAGI. Here the CDR3 DNA reads TGTGCCAGCAGTTTGCGACAGGACCTAGAGCAGTTCTTC. Protein: CASSLRQDLEQFF.

This chain connects TRBV28 to TRBJ1-2; TRBD1 aligns across 7 bases. J gave up 2 bases and V 3 bases, and 6 bases lay outside the gene matches. The CDR3 contains 15 residues. Germline CDR1 reads MDHEN; CDR2 reads SYDVKM. The CDR3 spells CASSLGRGLNYGYTF. The CDR3 bases are TGTGCCAGCAGTTTGGGTAGGGGGCTAAACTATGGCTACACCTTC.

In nucleotides, the CDR3 is TGCGCCAGCAGCCAAGACGACAGGGTGGGCTCACCCCTCCACTTT. Protein product: CASSQDDRVGSPLHF. The gene calls are TRBV4-3 and TRBJ1-6, with 7 nucleotides matching TRBD1. This CDR3 is built from 15 residues. V shed 0 bases and J 10 bases; nucleotides not matched to a gene: 6. Germline-derived CDR1 and CDR2 are LGHNA and YSLEER.

The chain couples TRBV28 to TRBJ2-1; 8 bases line up with TRBD2. The germline gives CDR1 MDHEN, CDR2 SYDVKM. Trimming took 5 bases from V and 0 from J; bases not matched to a gene: 6. This CDR3 region has 16 residues. The CDR3 nucleotides read TGTGCCAGCAGTGACACTAGCGGAAGCTCCTACAATGAGCAGTTCTTC. This translates into CASSDTSGSSYNEQFF.

This chain joins TRBV4-1 and TRBJ1-5, with a possible D match to TRBD1 (5 bases). Germline CDR1 is MGHRA and CDR2 is YSYEKL. The CDR3 contains 15 residues. Trimming took 3 bases from V and 3 from J, leaving 12 bases between them. This chain's CDR3 is CASSQGSGTNQPQHF. The CDR3 nucleotides are TGCGCCAGCAGCCAGGGGTCAGGGACCAATCAGCCCCAGCATTTT.

The J gene is TRBJ1-1, the V gene TRBV4-1; maybe TRBD1 (6 bases). The CDR3 consists of 13 residues. Trimming pared 5 bases from V and 6 bases from J, leaving 13 bases between. Looked up from germline, CDR1 is MGHRA and CDR2 is YSYEKL. CDR3 sequence: CASSNTGTPEAFF. The CDR3 DNA reads TGCGCCAGCAGCAATACAGGGACCCCTGAAGCTTTCTTT.

The chain joins TRBV5-8 to TRBJ1-5, with D tentatively TRBD1 (6 bases). CDR3 length: 13 amino acids. The V gene's germline CDR1 is SGHTS and CDR2 YDEGEE. Trimming removed 3 bases from V and 4 bases from J, with 8 bases in between. This chain's CDR3 is CASSSRGNQPQHF. CDR3 sequence (DNA): TGTGCCAGCAGCTCGAGGGGGAATCAGCCCCAGCATTTT. The full variable domain, rest sourced from reference TRBV5-8 and TRBJ1-5, is EAGVTQSPTHLIKTRGQQATLRCSPISGHTSVYWYQQALGLGLQFLLWYDEGEERNRGNFPPRFSGRQFPNYSSELNVNALELEDSALYLCASSSRGNQPQHFGDGTRLSIL.